This record looks at one T cell receptor (delta chain) sequence and its context. Its antigen is still unknown. A junction boundary mismatches the germline segment, possibly from a read error. Other nucleotide sequences from this sample produce the same CDR3. This record comes from a study of Vδ1+ human thymocytes listed by TCRdb under 2018. Background for the entire study: The study characterised mRNA-level TRG and TRD CDR3 repertoires of highly purified Vdelta1+ thymocytes from young children as a data resource. Earlier work had validated the multiplex-based CDR3 amplicon strategy against 5'RACE-based methods for generating CDR3 amplicons. Study-level results and caveats: The use of highly purified populations and single-cell validation was advised by the authors, since misinterpretation of bulk repertoire data could be caused by unexpected Vdelta2 sequences. Approximately 19% of thymic TRD sequences were found to be Vdelta2 (and few were Vdelta3) despite high sort purity, in contrast to peripheral blood Vdelta1+ controls. Thymic TRG and TRD repertoires appeared highly polyclonal with Gaussian CDR3 length distributions, unlike oligoclonal peripheral blood repertoires. Because no clustering by age or sex was observed, donors were not stratified by these variables in the analyses. Many TRG clonotypes were found to be shared between donors (up to roughly 7x10^3), whereas TRD repertoires were found to be essentially private (max 116 shared).

RNA extraction was carried out with the RNeasy mini kit, and reverse transcription was then done using Superscript III. CDR3 amplicons were produced by multiplex PCR using pooled V-gene forward primers and a constant-region reverse primer with Illumina adaptor overhangs. After gel purification, the amplicons were indexed with Nextera index primers over eight extra PCR cycles and then purified using AMPure XP beads. Libraries were sequenced on an Illumina MiSeq with paired-end 250 bp reads, dual indexing and approximately 20% PhiX spike-in. Concerning the study's data processing: Read quality was checked with FastQC, and TRG read pairs were merged using ea-utils fastq-join. Annotation of sequences was performed with IMGT/HighV-QUEST, only productive sequences with unambiguous V-gene assignment were retained, and clonotypes were defined by identical CDR3 sequence. For downstream analysis, the tools were VDJtools 1.1.1, tcR 2.2.3, Treemap and vegan Shannon diversity in R 3.4.4. TCRdb reran clone calling on the public reads with CATT; rows sharing one DNA sequence were then combined. The V and J calls and clone size are TCRdb's, not the authors'. The sample table contains about 55,000 delta-chain clones; only one count was recorded for roughly 15% of them. The ten most abundant clones make up 0.5% of the sample.

Thymic samples were depleted of alphabeta T cells, then CD3+ TCRVdelta1+ TCRVdelta2- thymocytes were FACS-sorted. Sorted Vdelta1+ thymocyte purity ranged from roughly 98% to 99.6%. Thymic specimens were obtained from roughly eight paediatric patients, aged from about 5 days to 17 months, who were undergoing corrective cardiac surgery. Thymic tissue was dispersed and mononuclear cells isolated on a Histopaque-1077 density gradient. For staining, the antibodies used were anti-TCRVdelta1 clone TS8.2, anti-TCRVdelta2 clone B6, anti-CD3 clone HIT3a and anti-TCRalphabeta clone IP26. From its cysteine to its phenylalanine, the CDR3 spans 16 amino acids. Solely the CDR3 DNA is kept, with 48 bases framed from the first base. As encoded in the germline V gene, CDR1 is TSWWSYY while CDR2 is QGS.

This chain is built from TRDV1 and TRDJ1; perhaps TRDD3 is the D gene, with 6 bases matching. The receptor's source is a boy under two years old who had congenital heart surgery. The sequencing input was Vdelta1+ gamma-delta thymocytes from the thymus. The sample's cell subset or site, from its label and the paper: FACS-sorted CD3+ TCRalphabeta- TCRVdelta1+ TCRVdelta2- thymocytes. The nucleotide sequence reads TGTGCTCTTGGGGAACTTTTCAGGGGGGACACCGACAAACTCATCTTT. Its translation is CALGELFRGDTDKLIF.